This T cell receptor (beta chain) derives from a study of blood T cell repertoires in COVID-19. Study as a whole: Collection of acute and convalescent COVID-19 samples took place in the United States, Italy and Spain.

Sequenced by immunoSEQ multiplex PCR; TCRdb stores in-frame clones only, minus some. The sample has 230,000 or so clones, more than 65% seen once. This clone was observed a single time. The germline V and J ends were trimmed by 4 bases and 6 bases, with 15 bases remaining between them. Germline V gene data show CDR1 as SQVTM and CDR2 as ANQGSEA. The CDR3 is 13 amino acids. This chain links TRBV29-1 with TRBJ1-2; D is possibly TRBD1 (5 bases). What was sequenced was peripheral blood. The clonotype comes from a man aged 50-60 years with active or convalescent COVID-19. The CDR3 DNA is TGCAGCGTTGGATTGGGGCAGGGCGATGGCTACACCTTC. This gives the protein CSVGLGQGDGYTF.